This T cell receptor (beta chain) comes out of a study of OX40 agonist ivuxolimab in advanced cancers. General study findings and limits: At 0.1 to 3.0 mg/kg, CD4+ and CD8+ blood T cells expanded clonally by week 6.

Some clones are missing from TCRdb's copy, which holds only in-frame ones; the method was immunoSEQ multiplex PCR. The sample consists of 45,000 to 65,000 clones, around four fifths of them appearing once. Trimming removed 1 base at V and 4 bases at J, with 10 bases between. Germline values: CDR1 MNHNS, CDR2 SASEGT. This CDR3 comprises 15 residues. This clone is deemed medium-sized. Its antigen is not known. Source: CD4+ or CD8+ T cells sorted from blood, taken in a trial of the OX40 agonist ivuxolimab. The clonotype comes from an adult with an advanced solid tumor such as melanoma, head and neck, liver or kidney cancer. The chain combines TRBV6-1 with TRBJ2-2, with D possibly being TRBD1 (6 bases). DNA for the CDR3: TGTGCCAGCAGTGAAGTAGGGGGAGTCACCGGGGAGCTGTTTTTT. Translation: CASSEVGGVTGELFF.